This T cell receptor (beta chain) was retrieved from a study of cytomegalovirus exposure and HLA in healthy donors (dated by TCRdb to between 2016 and 2019). About the full investigation: A later analysis indicated that the 130 or so validation repertoires were generated on the platform also employed for the approximately 700 repertoires of the first cohort. Along with the roughly 670-subject first cohort, a separate validation cohort of roughly 110 different subjects was used. To predict cytomegalovirus infection status, the study combined high-throughput TCR immunosequencing, statistical association of individual TCRs with disease status, and machine learning. The study aimed to test whether signatures of past pathogen exposure could be identified by cataloging public T cell receptors. Results and caveats for the whole study, not just this receptor: In a later analysis, TCRs clustered in the first cohort were found to also tend to co-occur in the 120 or so validation repertoires, with approximately 94% of cluster scores above 0. A total of around 150 TCR beta chains were listed by the study as associated with cytomegalovirus. It was suggested by the authors that the approach could potentially be generalized to other disease states and immunological phenotypes. While some public TCRs were present in many individuals, most TCR sequences turned up only very rarely across donors. A later analysis lacked HLA typing for the validation cohort, so it scored co-occurrence in that cohort across all 120 repertoires. The classifier was reported to diagnose cytomegalovirus status with high specificity and sensitivity in both the original cohort and the validation cohort. In vitro tests confirmed that three of the cytomegalovirus-associated TCR beta chains recognize cytomegalovirus antigens.

Worth noting for this clone: The target of this receptor is not known. Base qualities were left out, and no much larger clone turns up one base away.

Separate from the approximately 700-subject first cohort, the validation cohort of 90 to 150 subjects was the group to which the donors belonged. The library was obtained by the immunoSEQ multiplex PCR assay. Processing in the source paper ran as follows. To diagnose cytomegalovirus status from the catalog of TCR beta chain sequences, a statistical classification framework was built. What TCRdb holds here is the immuneACCESS table cut down to in-frame rearrangements. Part of the clones is not present; checked against another copy, under half of the missing clones reflect an unresolved V gene, and the others are unexplained. V and J calls plus clone size are reproduced from that table; the DNA served to infer D and trimming. Within this sample are 98,000 or so clones, with approximately 94% of them counted one time only. Together, the top ten hold about 0.7% of the sample. From the cysteine through the phenylalanine, the CDR3 covers 15 amino acids. Left in the record is the CDR3 DNA by itself, 45 bases read in frame from the first base. Trimming at the junction amounts to 4 bases on V and 0 bases on J, and the germline ends lie 9 bases apart. CDR1 and CDR2 were assigned from the germline V gene as SGHTA and FQGNSA.

The chain is assembled from TRBV7-2 and TRBJ1-4; the D gene lacks a confident call. This TCR was sampled from a woman aged 18-30 years in good health and CMV-seronegative. Specimen: PBMCs. In nucleotides, the sequence is TGTGCCAGCAGCTCATACAGATCAACTAATGAAAAACTGTTTTTT. This encodes CASSSYRSTNEKLFF.